A selection of T cell receptor beta chains follows, all from one sample in a study of cytomegalovirus exposure and HLA in healthy donors. The assay was immunoSEQ multiplex PCR, and TCRdb's table has in-frame clones only and misses some. The sample has approximately 120,000 clones, 90% to 96% seen once. Source material: PBMCs. These receptors were collected from a man aged 18 to 35 in good health and CMV-seronegative. Both conserved end residues are part of each CDR3. The D gene is left open where the match is weak. The size entry is marked missing in some rows and otherwise reads once, few, many or a size class.

V	J	length	size	D	DNA	CDR3
TRBV4-3	TRBJ2-1	16	once	TRBD2	TGCGCCAGCAGCCATAGTAGGACTAGCGGGAGTAATGAGCAGTTCTTC	CASSHSRTSGSNEQFF
TRBV7-2	TRBJ2-7	16	-	TRBD1	TGTGCCAGCAGCTTATTGGGACAGGGGACCTCCTACGAGCAGTACTTC	CASSLLGQGTSYEQYF
TRBV6-5	TRBJ1-5	15	-	-	TGTGCCAGCAGCCAACTGGGCACCCCCATAGGGCCCCAGCATTTT	CASSQLGTPIGPQHF
TRBV4-1	TRBJ1-1	12	-	TRBD1	TGCGCCAGCAGCCGAGGACAGGGAACCGCTTTCTTT	CASSRGQGTAFF
TRBV30	TRBJ2-5	13	-	-	TGTGCCTGGAGTGTGGGACTTCAAGAGACCCAGTACTTC	CAWSVGLQETQYF
TRBV6-5	TRBJ2-4	15	-	TRBD2	TGTGCCAGCAGTTACTCGGCGGGGGACGGGAACATTCAGTACTTC	CASSYSAGDGNIQYF
TRBV7-2	TRBJ2-3	12	-	-	TGTGCCAGCAGCACCTTAGCGGATACGCAGTATTTT	CASSTLADTQYF
TRBV28	TRBJ1-4	15	-	-	TGTGCCAGCAGAACCACAGGTCTCCTTAATGAAAAACTGTTTTTT	CASRTTGLLNEKLFF
TRBV11-2	TRBJ2-3	16	-	TRBD1	TGTGCCAGCAGCCCAGGACAGGTGAATCAGGCAGATACGCAGTATTTT	CASSPGQVNQADTQYF
TRBV28	TRBJ2-7	13	-	TRBD2	TGTGCCAGCAGCCCAACTAGCGGTTACGAGCAGTACTTC	CASSPTSGYEQYF
TRBV5-1	TRBJ2-5	15	-	TRBD1	TGCGCCAGCAGCTTCACAGGGGGCAATACAGAGACCCAGTACTTC	CASSFTGGNTETQYF
TRBV9	TRBJ2-7	15	-	-	TGTGCCAGCAGCGTATCATGGCACCTTCCTGACGAGCAGTACTTC	CASSVSWHLPDEQYF
TRBV7-9	TRBJ2-1	12	-	-	TGTGCCAGCAGCTCACTCCCGAATGAGCAGTTCTTC	CASSSLPNEQFF
TRBV7-3	TRBJ2-1	16	-	TRBD1	TGTGCCAGCAGCTTAATTGCGGGGACAGGGGGCAATGAGCAGTTCTTC	CASSLIAGTGGNEQFF
TRBV7-9	TRBJ2-1	17	-	-	TGTGCCAGCAGCTTAGCCAGTAGCTTATATTCCTACAATGAGCAGTTCTTC	CASSLASSLYSYNEQFF
TRBV27	TRBJ1-1	16	-	TRBD1	TGTGCCAGCAGCCCGCGGACAGGGGGCATGAACACTGAAGCTTTCTTT	CASSPRTGGMNTEAFF
TRBV7-9	TRBJ2-2	15	-	TRBD1	TGTGCCAGCAGCTTACCCGGACAGGGTGTGGGGGAGCTGTTTTTT	CASSLPGQGVGELFF
TRBV27	TRBJ2-5	15	-	TRBD2	TGTGCCAGCAGAATAGCGGGAGGGGGAGGAGAGACCCAGTACTTC	CASRIAGGGGETQYF
TRBV28	TRBJ2-3	15	-	TRBD1	TGTGCCAGCAGGATAAGGACAGGGGGCACAGATACGCAGTATTTT	CASRIRTGGTDTQYF
TRBV5-4	TRBJ2-7	15	once	-	TGTGCCAGCAGCTTGAGGACAGAGCTACCCTACGAGCAGTACTTC	CASSLRTELPYEQYF
TRBV7-2	TRBJ2-1	14	-	TRBD1	TGTGCCAGCAGCCTGGGGGACAGGGCGCATGAGCAGTTCTTC	CASSLGDRAHEQFF
TRBV19	TRBJ2-3	14	-	TRBD2	TGTGCCAGTAGCGGTAGCGGGAGCCCAGATACGCAGTATTTT	CASSGSGSPDTQYF
TRBV11-3	TRBJ2-7	15	-	-	TGTGCCAGCAGCCCCAGCGGTACCGACTCCTACGAGCAGTACTTC	CASSPSGTDSYEQYF
TRBV4-2	TRBJ2-3	16	-	-	TGTGCCAGCAGCCAAGATGAAACTACCAGCACAGATACGCAGTATTTT	CASSQDETTSTDTQYF
TRBV7-3	TRBJ2-1	14	-	TRBD1	TGTGCGTCGGGTGCAGGGGGAATAAGCAATGAGCAGTTCTTC	CASGAGGISNEQFF
TRBV19	TRBJ2-3	16	-	TRBD1	TGTGCCAGTAGTATCTGGGACAGGGGGCAGGGAGATACGCAGTATTTT	CASSIWDRGQGDTQYF
TRBV5-1	TRBJ2-5	13	-	TRBD2	TGCGCCAGCGGCTCAGCGGGAGAGGAGACCCAGTACTTC	CASGSAGEETQYF
TRBV28	TRBJ1-5	14	-	-	TGTGCCAGCAGTTTGGGGGGGGATGGCCAGCCCCAGCATTTT	CASSLGGDGQPQHF
TRBV15	TRBJ2-6	15	-	TRBD1	TGTGCCACCAGGAGAACAGGGGTTGGGGCCAACGTCCTGACTTTC	CATRRTGVGANVLTF
TRBV9	TRBJ2-7	14	-	-	TGTGCCAGCAGCGTAACCCCAGGGCTCTACGAGCAGTACTTC	CASSVTPGLYEQYF
TRBV27	TRBJ2-3	14	-	-	TGTGCCAGCAGTCTAACCCCTAGCACAGATACGCAGTATTTT	CASSLTPSTDTQYF
TRBV7-9	TRBJ2-3	14	-	-	TGTGCCAGCAGCTTAACGCCGGGAAGAGATACGCAGTATTTT	CASSLTPGRDTQYF
TRBV27	TRBJ2-7	14	-	-	TGTGCCAGCAGTTTAGGGGGCGGGAGAGGCGAGCAGTACTTC	CASSLGGGRGEQYF
TRBV30	TRBJ1-5	16	-	-	TGTGCCTGGAGTGCCCTTGGGAGTCTCGGCAATCAGCCCCAGCATTTT	CAWSALGSLGNQPQHF
TRBV5-1	TRBJ2-2	16	-	TRBD2	TGCGCCAGCAGCTTGGGGCTAGCGGGGAACACCGGGGAGCTGTTTTTT	CASSLGLAGNTGELFF
TRBV30	TRBJ2-1	14	once	TRBD1	TGTGCCTGGAGTGGGACAGGGGGCTACAATGAGCAGTTCTTC	CAWSGTGGYNEQFF
TRBV7-8	TRBJ1-2	15	-	-	TGTGCCAGCAGCGCCCCTTTCGAGCTAAACTATGGCTACACCTTC	CASSAPFELNYGYTF
TRBV25-1	TRBJ2-2	14	-	-	TGTGCCAGCAGTGACAGGGGAATGTTCCGGGAGCTGTTTTTT	CASSDRGMFRELFF
TRBV29-1	TRBJ2-1	14	few	TRBD2	TGCAGCGTTGATCGGAGACTAGCGATCAATGAGCAGTTCTTC	CSVDRRLAINEQFF
TRBV30	TRBJ2-1	15	-	TRBD2	TGTGCCTGGAGTGGGGGAGGGCCCTCCTACAATGAGCAGTTCTTC	CAWSGGGPSYNEQFF
TRBV5-1	TRBJ2-7	15	once	-	TGCGCCAGCAGCCAGGACTCGAACCCTTCCTACGAGCAGTACTTC	CASSQDSNPSYEQYF
TRBV7-6	TRBJ2-2	16	-	TRBD1	TGTGCCAGCAGCTTATCGTTGCCAGGGGGCCCCGGGGAGCTGTTTTTT	CASSLSLPGGPGELFF